A single sample is the source of the 17 T cell receptor beta chains below, sequenced in a study of blood T cell repertoires in COVID-19. Method: immunoSEQ multiplex PCR; TCRdb's copy keeps in-frame clones and lacks some. The sample records approximately 250,000 clones, 86% being singletons. The sequencing input was peripheral blood. The receptors here all came from a man in his forties with active or convalescent COVID-19.

The V and J genes are TRBV19 and TRBJ2-1; 7 nucleotides align to TRBD1. The CDR3 has 14 residues. The V and J ends lost 10 bases and 2 bases, in that order; junction bases with no gene match: 8. Looked up from germline, CDR1 is LNHDA and CDR2 is SQIVND (reference sequence). CDR3 loop: CATNRGTAYNEQFF. CDR3 in DNA: TGTGCCACTAACCGAGGGACAGCCTACAATGAGCAGTTCTTC.

V is TRBV11-2 and J is TRBJ2-3; D is possibly TRBD1 (6 bases). V lost 5 bases and J lost 2, with 17 bases in between. This CDR3 contains 16 residues. The germline V gene encodes CDR1 SGHAT and CDR2 FQNNGV. The CDR3 region is CASSPLDPGDTDTQYF. In DNA form, the CDR3 reads TGTGCCAGCAGCCCTCTCGACCCAGGGGACACAGATACGCAGTATTTT.

This rearrangement joins TRBV9 to TRBJ2-1; 10 positions agree with TRBD1. CDR1 is SGDLS, CDR2 YYNGEE, per germline. The ends lost 4 bases at V and 2 bases at J; junction bases unmatched: 3. The CDR3 is 15 amino acids. This CDR3 is CASSLDRGPYNEQFF. The CDR3 coding sequence is TGTGCCAGCAGCCTCGACAGGGGGCCCTACAATGAGCAGTTCTTC.

The V and J genes are TRBV2 and TRBJ2-5; TRBD1 might be the D (5 bases). Trimming shortened V by 3 bases and J by 2 bases, and 13 bases separated the two germline ends. The CDR3 length is 15 residues. Per the germline V gene, CDR1 is SNHLY and CDR2 is FYNNEI. DNA for the CDR3: TGTGCCAGCAGTGAGGACCAGGGAAGGCAAGAGACCCAGTACTTC. It specifies CASSEDQGRQETQYF. The variable domain in full, with the rest retrieved from reference TRBV2 and TRBJ2-5, is EPEVTQTPSHQVTQMGQEVILRCVPISNHLYFYWYRQILGQKVEFLVSFYNNEISEKSEIFDDQFSVERPDGSNFTLKIRSTKLEDSAMYFCASSEDQGRQETQYFGPGTRLLVL.

This chain connects TRBV27 to TRBJ1-4; D gene uncertain. Germline V gene lookup returns CDR1 MNHEY and CDR2 SMNVEV (reference sequence). V lost 4 bases, J lost 8 bases, and 17 bases lay in between. The CDR3 has 15 residues. CDR3 DNA: TGTGCCAGCAGTTACCAACCGATGGCGGGGGAAAAACTGTTTTTT. It is translated as CASSYQPMAGEKLFF.

On this clone itself: The sample carries other DNA sequences with the same CDR3. The CDR3 spells CASSFADTQYF. Here the CDR3 DNA reads TGTGCCAGCAGTTTCGCGGATACGCAGTATTTT. The genes are TRBV27 and TRBJ2-3; D unclear. The CDR3 extends over 11 amino acids. CDR1 and CDR2 (germline): MNHEY, SMNVEV (reference sequence). The V end lost 3 bases, the J end lost 6 bases, and 4 bases lay between the germline ends.

This clone has only one observation. The rearrangement links TRBV2 to TRBJ2-3; maybe TRBD1 (5 bases). This CDR3 is built from 17 residues. V gave up 8 bases and J gave up 0 bases, with 21 bases separating them. Germline loops: CDR1 SNHLY, CDR2 FYNNEI. CDR3 protein: CASPLAQGTPSTDTQYF. DNA of the CDR3: TGTGCCAGCCCGTTAGCCCAGGGTACACCTAGCACAGATACGCAGTATTTT.

The chain combines TRBV9 with TRBJ2-7, with TRBD2 identical over 7 bases. Trimming cost V 0 bases and J 3 bases; bases outside gene matches: 6. CDR1 and CDR2 from the germline V gene are SGDLS and YYNGEE. This CDR3 has 15 residues. The DNA of the CDR3 is TGTGCCAGCAGCGTAGACAGCGGGGACCTCTACGAGCAGTACTTC. Translating gives CASSVDSGDLYEQYF.

This chain uses TRBV19 with TRBJ2-1; 10 bases map to TRBD1. The V gene end was trimmed by 7 bases and the J gene end by 4 bases; junction bases not matched to a gene: 7. CDR1 LNHDA and CDR2 SQIVND come from the germline V gene (reference sequence). This CDR3 region has 15 residues. This CDR3 is CASTLGGQGYNEQFF. CDR3 in DNA: TGTGCCAGTACCCTGGGGGGACAGGGGTACAATGAGCAGTTCTTC.

This sequence joins TRBV2 and TRBJ1-2, with TRBD1 matching 9 bases. The CDR3 extends over 14 amino acids. The trim removed 5 bases at V and 8 bases at J, leaving 9 bases unmatched. CDR1 SNHLY and CDR2 FYNNEI come from the germline V gene. CDR3 sequence (DNA): TGTGCCAGCAGTAAGGACAGGGGAAAGGACGGCTACACCTTC. Translated: CASSKDRGKDGYTF.

The sample holds one count of this clone. V usage is TRBV6-1 and J usage is TRBJ1-2; the D gene is possibly TRBD1 (6 bases). CDR1 MNHNS and CDR2 SASEGT come from the germline V gene. The V gene lost 4 bases and the J gene lost 8 bases, with 26 bases spanning the gap. CDR3 size: 17 residues. The CDR3 is CASSATAGPKARGGYTF. Written as DNA, the CDR3 is TGTGCCAGCAGTGCCACAGCCGGGCCGAAGGCCAGGGGAGGCTACACCTTC.

This chain uses TRBV4-2 with TRBJ2-7; the match to TRBD2 covers 10 bases. The CDR3 length is 14 residues. The trim removed 4 bases at V and 7 bases at J, leaving 7 bases unmatched. Germline V lookup: CDR1 LGHNA, CDR2 YNFKEQ. The CDR3 sequence: CASSRGLAEGEQYF. CDR3 DNA sequence: TGTGCCAGCAGCCGTGGACTAGCGGAGGGGGAGCAGTACTTC.

V usage is TRBV6-1 and J usage is TRBJ1-2, with D possibly being TRBD1 (5 bases). Looked up from germline, CDR1 is MNHNS and CDR2 is SASEGT. The CDR3 consists of 12 residues. Trimming took off 0 bases at V and 8 bases at J, with 7 bases between the two ends. The CDR3 sequence: CASSEARGGYTF. For the CDR3, the DNA is TGTGCCAGCAGTGAAGCGCGGGGGGGCTACACCTTC.

This chain links TRBV5-1 with TRBJ1-6, with no clear D. Germline V gene lookup returns CDR1 SGHRS and CDR2 YFSETQ. Between the trimmed V and J ends, which lost 0 bases and 7 bases, there was a span of 14 bases. There are 16 residues in the CDR3. In nucleotides, the CDR3 is TGCGCCAGCAGCTTGGCCCTACGGGGAGGGAATTCACCCCTCCACTTT. As protein: CASSLALRGGNSPLHF.

The chain recombines TRBV6-1 with TRBJ2-7; TRBD2 is a possible D gene (5 bases). V was clipped by 1 base and J by 5 bases, with 9 bases between them. Germline assignment: CDR1 MNHNS and CDR2 SASEGT. This CDR3 has 13 amino acids. The CDR3 DNA is TGTGCCAGCAGTGAAGTTTACGGGGACGAGCAGTACTTC. It codes for CASSEVYGDEQYF.

This clone was seen a few times. This chain uses TRBV19 with TRBJ2-2; 7 positions agree with TRBD1. The CDR3 consists of 16 residues. The J segment lost 3 bases and the V segment lost 5 bases, leaving 9 bases of the junction unmatched. CDR1 is LNHDA and CDR2 is SQIVND in the germline V gene (reference sequence). CDR3: CASSWGKDRDTGELFF. The CDR3 bases are TGTGCCAGTAGTTGGGGAAAAGACAGGGACACCGGGGAGCTGTTTTTT.

This chain connects TRBV19 to TRBJ1-6; no firm D call. This CDR3 region has 16 residues. Germline loops: CDR1 LNHDA, CDR2 SQIVND (reference sequence). V shed 1 base and J shed 0 bases, with 7 bases lying between them. This chain's CDR3 is CASSIGATSYNSPLHF. For the CDR3, the DNA is TGTGCCAGTAGTATAGGAGCGACCTCCTATAATTCACCCCTCCACTTT.